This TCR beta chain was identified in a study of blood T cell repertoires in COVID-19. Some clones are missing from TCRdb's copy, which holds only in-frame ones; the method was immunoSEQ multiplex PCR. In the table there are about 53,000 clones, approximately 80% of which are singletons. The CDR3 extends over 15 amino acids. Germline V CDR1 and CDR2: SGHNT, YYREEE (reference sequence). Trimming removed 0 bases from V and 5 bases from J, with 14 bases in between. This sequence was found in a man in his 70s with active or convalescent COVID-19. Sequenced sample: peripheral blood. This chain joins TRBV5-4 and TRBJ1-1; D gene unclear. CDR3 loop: CASSLARGIKTEAFF. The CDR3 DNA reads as TGTGCCAGCAGCTTGGCCAGAGGGATTAAAACTGAAGCTTTCTTT.